These T cell receptor beta chains were read from a single sample in a study of lymphopenia after photon versus proton radiotherapy. Here immunoSEQ multiplex PCR was the method, and the copy in TCRdb shows in-frame clones only, minus some. Of 52,000 or so clones listed, 80% to 95% are singletons. Sequencing was performed on peripheral blood, taken from a patient treated with photon-based radiotherapy. Every receptor here comes from a middle-aged woman with cholangiocarcinoma. Each CDR3 is given with its conserved first and last residue. The D gene is left open where the match is weak. Clone size is given for some rows only: seen once, a few or many times, or a class if the clone is expanded.

>-|TRBJ2-3|TRBD1|TRBV9
TGTGCCAGCAGCGTAGCTGGGACAGGCACAGATACGCAGTATTTT
CASSVAGTGTDTQYF
>once|TRBJ1-4|-|TRBV19
TGTGCCAGTAGCCACCGGGGGGCGGGGATTTCAACTAATGAAAAACTGTTTTTT
CASSHRGAGISTNEKLFF
>-|TRBJ2-7|-|TRBV21-1
TGTGCCAGCAGCACCGGGCGGGGGGCCCACGAGCAGTACTTC
CASSTGRGAHEQYF
>-|TRBJ1-1|-|TRBV13
TGTGCCAGCAGCCAGGAGAACACTGAAGCTTTCTTT
CASSQENTEAFF
>-|TRBJ2-7|-|TRBV11-2
TGTGCCAGCAGCTTAGCGGGCAGCTACGAGCAGTACTTC
CASSLAGSYEQYF
>-|TRBJ2-7|TRBD2|TRBV5-4
TGTGCCAGCAGTTCTAGCGGACGATCCTACGAGCAGTACTTC
CASSSSGRSYEQYF
>once|TRBJ1-1|-|TRBV7-9
TGTGCCAGCAGCTTAGTAGTACAGTTCACTGAAGCTTTCTTT
CASSLVVQFTEAFF
>-|TRBJ1-1|-|TRBV7-8
TGTGCCAGCAGCTTGGGGCACCCGAACACTGAAGCTTTCTTT
CASSLGHPNTEAFF
>-|TRBJ1-2|TRBD1|TRBV28
TGTGCCAGCAGTGAGGGACAGAATTATGGCTACACCTTC
CASSEGQNYGYTF
>-|TRBJ2-1|-|TRBV6-5
TGTGCCAGCAGTTACAGGGGCTACAATGAGCAGTTCTTC
CASSYRGYNEQFF
>-|TRBJ1-2|-|TRBV10-3
TGTGCCATCAGTGAGACCCTCCAGGACTATGGCTACACCTTC
CAISETLQDYGYTF
>-|TRBJ1-1|-|TRBV15
TGTGCCACCAGCCCTGACGGCGGGGTCACTGAAGCTTTCTTT
CATSPDGGVTEAFF
>-|TRBJ2-3|-|TRBV13
TGTGCCAGCAGCTTACGACTAGACGCGGATACGCAGTATTTT
CASSLRLDADTQYF
>-|TRBJ2-7|-|TRBV4-1
TGCGCCAGCAGCCTCAGACCGGACTCCTACGAGCAGTACTTC
CASSLRPDSYEQYF
>-|TRBJ2-2|-|TRBV6-5
TGTGCCAGCAGTTACGCCGGGGAGCTGTTTTTT
CASSYAGELFF
>-|TRBJ1-1|TRBD1|TRBV30
TGTGCCTGGACTAAGATCGGACAGGGGGCGCAAGCTTTCTTT
CAWTKIGQGAQAFF
>-|TRBJ2-2|-|TRBV6-1
TGTGCCAGCAGTGAGATTGGAGGTTGGGGCGGGGAGCTGTTTTTT
CASSEIGGWGGELFF
>once|TRBJ1-3|-|TRBV9
TGTGCCAGCAGCGTAGCCCAGACAAGGGGAAACACCATATATTTT
CASSVAQTRGNTIYF
>-|TRBJ2-1|-|TRBV7-2
TGTGCCAGCAGCGGCCGACTAGGGGCCGACGAGCAGTTCTTC
CASSGRLGADEQFF
>-|TRBJ2-3|TRBD2|TRBV11-2
TGTGCCAGCAGCTCGAAGGGGGCGGGAGGGTCCTCCACAGATACGCAGTATTTT
CASSSKGAGGSSTDTQYF
>-|TRBJ2-3|-|TRBV29-1
TGCAGCGTTGGTGACACAGATACGCAGTATTTT
CSVGDTDTQYF
>-|TRBJ2-5|TRBD2|TRBV9
TGTGCCAGCAGCGTCGACCCTAGCGGGGAAGAGACCCAGTACTTC
CASSVDPSGEETQYF
>-|TRBJ2-7|-|TRBV19
TGTGCCAGTAGTACTCTGTTCGGGGGAACCTACGAGCAGTACTTC
CASSTLFGGTYEQYF
>-|TRBJ2-1|-|TRBV5-1
TGCGCCAGCAGCTTGGGCAACCAGCGGGTATACAATGAGCAGTTCTTC
CASSLGNQRVYNEQFF
>-|TRBJ2-1|TRBD2|TRBV6-1
TGTGCCAGCACCGGACTAGCGGGGCAGGGTGAGCAGTTCTTC
CASTGLAGQGEQFF
>-|TRBJ2-7|-|TRBV5-4
TGTGCCAGCAGCTTGGGGGGAATCTACGAGCAGTACTTC
CASSLGGIYEQYF
>-|TRBJ1-6|-|TRBV10-3
TGTGCCATCAGTGAGGCCCCTGCGGGAAGTAGCGCTAATTCACCCCTCCACTTT
CAISEAPAGSSANSPLHF
>-|TRBJ1-1|TRBD1|TRBV25-1
TGTGCCAGTGGGACAGGGGGTTTTGGGGGCACTGAAGCTTTCTTT
CASGTGGFGGTEAFF
>-|TRBJ2-2|-|TRBV11-3
TGTGCCAGCAGCATCGAACGGGGAGCTGTTGCTTTT
CASSIERGAVAF
>-|TRBJ2-1|TRBD1|TRBV7-6
TGTGCCAGCAGCCTATGGACAGGGTCGTCCCTGACGTCTAACAATGAGCAGTTCTTC
CASSLWTGSSLTSNNEQFF
>-|TRBJ2-1|TRBD2|TRBV7-7
TGTGCTAGCAGCTTCGGTCTCGGGACTAGCGGGAGGGCTCCCGACAATGAGCAGTTCTTC
CASSFGLGTSGRAPDNEQFF
>-|TRBJ1-4|TRBD1|TRBV28
TGTGCCAGCAGTGGACAGGGTGAAGAAAAACTGTTTTTT
CASSGQGEEKLFF
>once|TRBJ2-1|-|TRBV28
TGTGCAAGCAGTTTCGGGGGTTCGATGAATGAGCAGTTCTTC
CASSFGGSMNEQFF
>-|TRBJ1-3|-|TRBV29-1
TGCAGCGTTCTACACAGGTCTGGAAACACCATATATTTT
CSVLHRSGNTIYF
>-|TRBJ2-7|TRBD2|TRBV5-6
TGTGCCAGCAGCTTGGACCCTAGCGGGACCTACGAGCAGTACTTC
CASSLDPSGTYEQYF
>-|TRBJ2-2|TRBD2|TRBV5-1
TGCGCCAGCAGCGTTACTAGCGGGCGCGAAGAAGGGGAGCTGTTTTTT
CASSVTSGREEGELFF
>-|TRBJ1-2|-|TRBV7-9
TGTGCCAGCAGCCCCCCCGCGGTAGACTTTAACTATGGCTACACCTTC
CASSPPAVDFNYGYTF
>-|TRBJ1-6|-|TRBV5-1
TGCGCCAGCAGCTATGCCGACTATAATTCACCCCTCCACTTT
CASSYADYNSPLHF
>once|TRBJ2-1|-|TRBV29-1
TGCAGCGTTGAAGAGCGGGGGCTCAACCCTTACAATGAGCAGTTCTTC
CSVEERGLNPYNEQFF
>-|TRBJ1-1|-|TRBV6-1
TGTGCCAGCAGTGATGGTTTGAGGTGGAACACTGAAGCTTTCTTT
CASSDGLRWNTEAFF
>-|TRBJ2-3|TRBD2|TRBV11-1
TGTGCCAGCAGCTTAGAGGCGGGAGCGGGGACGCAGTATTTT
CASSLEAGAGTQYF
>once|TRBJ1-1|TRBD1|TRBV7-9
TGTGCCAGCAGCTTAGACGCCGGGACAGGGAACACTGAAGCTTTCTTT
CASSLDAGTGNTEAFF
>-|TRBJ2-7|-|TRBV21-1
TGTGCCAGCACCCCGGCGGGACTAGCGGGGATCTCCTACGAGCAGTACTTC
CASTPAGLAGISYEQYF
>-|TRBJ1-1|TRBD1|TRBV30
TGTGCCTGGACGGGACAGTTGAACACTGAAGCTTTCTTT
CAWTGQLNTEAFF
>-|TRBJ2-1|TRBD2|TRBV30
TGTGCCTGGAGTGCGGGACTAGCGGGATTCGCTGAGCAGTTCTTC
CAWSAGLAGFAEQFF
>once|TRBJ2-5|-|TRBV27
TGTGCCAGCAGTTTATCGAATGTGTGGGAGACCCAGTACTTC
CASSLSNVWETQYF